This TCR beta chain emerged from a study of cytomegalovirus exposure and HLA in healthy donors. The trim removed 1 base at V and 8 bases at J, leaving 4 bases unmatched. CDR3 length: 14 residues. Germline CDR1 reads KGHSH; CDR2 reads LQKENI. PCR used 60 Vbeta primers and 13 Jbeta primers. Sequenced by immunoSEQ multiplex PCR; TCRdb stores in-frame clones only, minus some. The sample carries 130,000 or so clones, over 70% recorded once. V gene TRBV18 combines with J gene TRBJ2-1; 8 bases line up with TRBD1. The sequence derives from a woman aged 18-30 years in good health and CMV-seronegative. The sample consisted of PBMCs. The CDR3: CASSPRPGGDEQFF. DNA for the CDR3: TGTGCCAGCTCACCACGGCCAGGGGGCGATGAGCAGTTCTTC.